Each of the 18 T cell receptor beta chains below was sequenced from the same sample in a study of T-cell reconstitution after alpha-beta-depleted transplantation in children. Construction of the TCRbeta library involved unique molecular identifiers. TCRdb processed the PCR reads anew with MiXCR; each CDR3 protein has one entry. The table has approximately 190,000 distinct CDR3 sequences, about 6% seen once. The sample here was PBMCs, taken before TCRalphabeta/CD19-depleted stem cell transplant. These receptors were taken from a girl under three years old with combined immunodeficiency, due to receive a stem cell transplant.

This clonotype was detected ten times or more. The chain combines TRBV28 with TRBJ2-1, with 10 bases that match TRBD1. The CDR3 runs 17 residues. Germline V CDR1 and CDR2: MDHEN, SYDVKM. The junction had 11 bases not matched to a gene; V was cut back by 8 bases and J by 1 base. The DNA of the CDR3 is TGTGCCAGCGGGGAGACAGGGGGCGTGGGTTCCTACAATGAGCAGTTCTTC. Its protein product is CASGETGGVGSYNEQFF.

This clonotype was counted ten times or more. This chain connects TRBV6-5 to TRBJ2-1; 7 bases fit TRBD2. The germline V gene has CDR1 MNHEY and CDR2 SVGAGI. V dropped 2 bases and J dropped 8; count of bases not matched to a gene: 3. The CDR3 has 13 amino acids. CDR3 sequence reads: CASSYAGEDEQFF. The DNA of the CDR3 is TGTGCCAGCAGTTACGCGGGAGAGGATGAGCAGTTCTTC.

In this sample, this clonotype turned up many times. The CDR3 here is CASGRQAYEQYF. The CDR3 DNA is TGTGCCAGCGGCCGACAGGCCTACGAGCAGTACTTC. V is TRBV3-1 and J is TRBJ2-7; a weak D match, TRBD1 (6 bases). This CDR3 has 12 residues. Deletions cut 8 bases from V and 2 bases from J, with 10 bases between. Germline V CDR1 and CDR2: LGHDT, YNNKEL (reference sequence).

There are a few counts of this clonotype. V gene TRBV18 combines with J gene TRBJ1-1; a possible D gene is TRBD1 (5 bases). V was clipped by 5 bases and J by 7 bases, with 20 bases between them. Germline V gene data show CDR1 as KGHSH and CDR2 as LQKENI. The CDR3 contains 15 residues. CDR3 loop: CASSSSPGLGGEAFF. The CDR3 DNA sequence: TGTGCCAGCTCATCTTCCCCGGGGCTCGGAGGTGAAGCTTTCTTT.

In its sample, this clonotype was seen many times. The CDR3 DNA reads as TGTGCCAGCCGAAGCGGGAGAATAACCGACACAGATACGCAGTATTTT. Translated, it gives CASRSGRITDTDTQYF. The chain uses TRBV7-9 and TRBJ2-3, with 8 bases that match TRBD2. V lost 8 bases and J lost 2; bases outside the gene matches: 12. From germline, CDR1 is SEHNR and CDR2 FQNEAQ (reference sequence). This CDR3 is 16 amino acids long.

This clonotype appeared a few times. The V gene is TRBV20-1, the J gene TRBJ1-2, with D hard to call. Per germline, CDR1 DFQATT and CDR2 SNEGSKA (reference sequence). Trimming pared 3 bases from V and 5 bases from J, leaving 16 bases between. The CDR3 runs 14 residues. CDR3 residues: CSARRAVSIYGYTF. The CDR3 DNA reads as TGCAGTGCTAGGCGGGCGGTTAGCATTTATGGCTACACCTTC.

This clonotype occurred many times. The CDR3 protein is CASSSSAWERGPREQFF. CDR3 nucleotides: TGTGCCAGCAGTTCCTCCGCCTGGGAACGGGGACCACGGGAGCAGTTCTTC. The rearrangement links TRBV12-3 or TRBV12-4 to TRBJ2-1; the D gene could be TRBD1 or TRBD2 (5 bases each). The CDR3 length is 17 residues. The ends were cut back, 4 bases at V and 10 bases at J, with 26 bases in the middle.

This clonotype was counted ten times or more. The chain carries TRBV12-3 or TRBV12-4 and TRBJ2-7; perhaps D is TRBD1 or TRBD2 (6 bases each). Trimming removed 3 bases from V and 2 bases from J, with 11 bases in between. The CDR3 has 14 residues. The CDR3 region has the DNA TGTGCCAGCAGTTTCGGGGGACACACCTACGAGCAGTACTTC. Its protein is CASSFGGHTYEQYF.

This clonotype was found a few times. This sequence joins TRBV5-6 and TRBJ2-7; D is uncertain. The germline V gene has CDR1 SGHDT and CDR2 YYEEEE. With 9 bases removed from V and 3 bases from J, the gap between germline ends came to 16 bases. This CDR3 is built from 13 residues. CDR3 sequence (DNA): TGTGCCATGGGCCCCGGGCCACGCTACGAGCAGTACTTC. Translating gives CAMGPGPRYEQYF.

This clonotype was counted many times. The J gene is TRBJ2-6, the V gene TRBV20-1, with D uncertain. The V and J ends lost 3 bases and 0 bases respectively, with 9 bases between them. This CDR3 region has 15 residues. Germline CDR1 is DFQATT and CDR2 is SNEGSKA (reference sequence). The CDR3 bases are TGCAGTGCTAGTCTCGGGCCCTCTGGGGCCAACGTCCTGACTTTC. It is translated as CSASLGPSGANVLTF.

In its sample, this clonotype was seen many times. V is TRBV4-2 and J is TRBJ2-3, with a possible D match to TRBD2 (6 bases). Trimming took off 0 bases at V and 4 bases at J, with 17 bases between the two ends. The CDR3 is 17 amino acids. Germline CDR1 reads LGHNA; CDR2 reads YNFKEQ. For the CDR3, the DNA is TGTGCCAGCAGCCAAGAAGGTGGGGGGTTGGTCGCAGATACGCAGTATTTT. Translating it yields CASSQEGGGLVADTQYF.

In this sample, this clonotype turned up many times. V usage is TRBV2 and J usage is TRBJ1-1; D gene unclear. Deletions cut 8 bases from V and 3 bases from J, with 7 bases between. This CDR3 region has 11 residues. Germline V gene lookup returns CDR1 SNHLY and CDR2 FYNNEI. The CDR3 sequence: CASEQHTEAFF. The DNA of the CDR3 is TGTGCCAGCGAACAGCACACTGAAGCTTTCTTT.

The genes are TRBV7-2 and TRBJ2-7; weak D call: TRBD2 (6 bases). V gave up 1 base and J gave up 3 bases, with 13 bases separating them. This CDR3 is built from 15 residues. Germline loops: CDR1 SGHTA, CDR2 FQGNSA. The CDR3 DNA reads TGTGCCAGCAGCTTAGACGGTAGCGGCTACTACGAGCAGTACTTC. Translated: CASSLDGSGYYEQYF.

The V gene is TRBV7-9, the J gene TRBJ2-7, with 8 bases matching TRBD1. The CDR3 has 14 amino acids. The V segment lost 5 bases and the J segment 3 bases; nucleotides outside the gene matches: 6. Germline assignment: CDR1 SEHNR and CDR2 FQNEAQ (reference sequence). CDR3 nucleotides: TGTGCCAGCAGCCCTTGGACAGGGTGCTACGAGCAGTACTTC. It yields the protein CASSPWTGCYEQYF.

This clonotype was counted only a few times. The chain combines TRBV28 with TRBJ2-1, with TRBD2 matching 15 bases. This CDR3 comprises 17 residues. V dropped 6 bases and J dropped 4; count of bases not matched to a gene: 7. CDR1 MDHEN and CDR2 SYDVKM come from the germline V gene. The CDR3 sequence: CASSPGLAGGPYNEQFF. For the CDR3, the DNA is TGTGCCAGCAGCCCGGGACTAGCGGGAGGACCTTACAATGAGCAGTTCTTC.

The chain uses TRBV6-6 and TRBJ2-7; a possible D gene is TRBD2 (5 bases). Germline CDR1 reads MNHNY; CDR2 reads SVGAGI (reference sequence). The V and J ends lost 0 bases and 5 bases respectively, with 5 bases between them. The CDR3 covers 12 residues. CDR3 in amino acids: CASSYSTNEQYF. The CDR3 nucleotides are TGTGCCAGCAGTTACTCGACTAACGAGCAGTACTTC.

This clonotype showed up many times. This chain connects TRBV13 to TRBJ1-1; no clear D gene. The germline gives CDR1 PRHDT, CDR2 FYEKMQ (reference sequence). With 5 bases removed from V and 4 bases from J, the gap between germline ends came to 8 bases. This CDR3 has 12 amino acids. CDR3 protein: CASSREGTEAFF. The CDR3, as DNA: TGTGCCAGCAGCCGGGAGGGCACTGAAGCTTTCTTT.

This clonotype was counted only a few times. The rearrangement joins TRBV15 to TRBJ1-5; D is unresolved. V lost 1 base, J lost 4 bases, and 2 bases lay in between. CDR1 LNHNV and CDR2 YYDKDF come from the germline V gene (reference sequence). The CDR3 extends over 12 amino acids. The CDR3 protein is CATSRANQPQHF. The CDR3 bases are TGTGCCACCAGCAGAGCAAATCAGCCCCAGCATTTT.